Sequencing of this T cell receptor beta chain was carried out in a study of cytotoxic CD8 clonotypes in ibrutinib-treated CLL. With sequencing, the targeted depth ranged from 1 in 200,000 to 1 in 1 million T cells. Assay: immunoSEQ multiplex PCR; the TCRdb copy retains only in-frame clones and omits some. The sample carries 25,000 or so clones, roughly 60% recorded once. Sequences were derived from PBMCs, sampled before ibrutinib treatment. The source of this sequence is a human donor with chronic lymphocytic leukemia.

CDR3 in amino acids: CASSEELAGTYEQYF. The DNA for the CDR3 is TGTGCCAGCAGTGAAGAACTAGCGGGGACGTACGAGCAGTACTTC. V and J are TRBV2 and TRBJ2-7; TRBD2 matches at 10 bases. Unmatched junction bases numbered 4, after V lost 1 base and J lost 4 bases. Germline V lookup: CDR1 SNHLY, CDR2 FYNNEI. This CDR3 is 15 amino acids long.